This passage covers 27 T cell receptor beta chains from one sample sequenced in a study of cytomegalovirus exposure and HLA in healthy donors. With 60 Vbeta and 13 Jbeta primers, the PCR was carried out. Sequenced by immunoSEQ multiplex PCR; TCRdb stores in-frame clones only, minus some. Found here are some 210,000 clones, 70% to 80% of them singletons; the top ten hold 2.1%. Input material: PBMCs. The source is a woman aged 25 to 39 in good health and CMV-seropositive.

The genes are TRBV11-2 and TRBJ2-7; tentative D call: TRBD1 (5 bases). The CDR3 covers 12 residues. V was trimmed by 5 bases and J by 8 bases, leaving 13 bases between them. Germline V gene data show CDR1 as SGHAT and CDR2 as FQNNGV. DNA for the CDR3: TGTGCCAGCAGCCCCGACAGCCCCAAGCAGTACTTC. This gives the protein CASSPDSPKQYF.

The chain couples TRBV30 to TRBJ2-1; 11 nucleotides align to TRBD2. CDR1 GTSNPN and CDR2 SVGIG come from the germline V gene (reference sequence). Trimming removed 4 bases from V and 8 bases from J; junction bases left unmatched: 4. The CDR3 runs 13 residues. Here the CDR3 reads CAWIVAGGDEQFF. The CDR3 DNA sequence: TGTGCCTGGATTGTAGCGGGAGGGGATGAGCAGTTCTTC.

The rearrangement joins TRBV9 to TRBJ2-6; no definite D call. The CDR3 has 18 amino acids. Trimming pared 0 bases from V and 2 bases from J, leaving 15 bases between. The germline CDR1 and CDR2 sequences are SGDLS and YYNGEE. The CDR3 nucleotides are TGTGCCAGCAGCGTAGGCGGTGGTCTAAGTACTGGGGCCAACGTCCTGACTTTC. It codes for CASSVGGGLSTGANVLTF. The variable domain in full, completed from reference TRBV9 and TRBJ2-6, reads DSGVTQTPKHLITATGQRVTLRCSPRSGDLSVYWYQQSLDQGLQFLIQYYNGEERAKGNILERFSAQQFPDLHSELNLSSLELGDSALYFCASSVGGGLSTGANVLTFGAGSRLTVL.

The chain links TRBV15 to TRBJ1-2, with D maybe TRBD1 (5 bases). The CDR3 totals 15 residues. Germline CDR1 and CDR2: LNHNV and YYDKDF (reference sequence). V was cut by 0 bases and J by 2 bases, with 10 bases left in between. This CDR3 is CATSRDAGSNYGYTF. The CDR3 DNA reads TGTGCCACCAGCAGAGACGCAGGGTCGAACTATGGCTACACCTTC.

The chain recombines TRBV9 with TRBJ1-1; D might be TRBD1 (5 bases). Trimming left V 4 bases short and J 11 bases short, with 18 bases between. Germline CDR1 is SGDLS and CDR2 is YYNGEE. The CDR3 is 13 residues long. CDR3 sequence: CASSPGMPGLAFF. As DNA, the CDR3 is TGTGCCAGCAGCCCTGGGATGCCAGGGTTGGCTTTCTTT.

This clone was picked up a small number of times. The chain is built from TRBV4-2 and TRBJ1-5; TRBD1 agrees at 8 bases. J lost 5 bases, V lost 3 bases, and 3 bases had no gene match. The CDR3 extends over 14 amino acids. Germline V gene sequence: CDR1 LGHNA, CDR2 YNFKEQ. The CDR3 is CASSQQGADQPQHF. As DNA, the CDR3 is TGTGCCAGCAGCCAGCAGGGGGCCGATCAGCCCCAGCATTTT.

The CDR3 DNA follows: TGTGCCAGCAGTTACGGACAGGGCTATGGCTACACCTTC. Its translation is CASSYGQGYGYTF. This chain links TRBV28 with TRBJ1-2; TRBD1 matches at 8 bases. There are 13 residues in the CDR3. The J segment lost 4 bases and the V segment lost 4 bases, leaving 2 bases of the junction unmatched. CDR1 is MDHEN and CDR2 is SYDVKM in the germline V gene.

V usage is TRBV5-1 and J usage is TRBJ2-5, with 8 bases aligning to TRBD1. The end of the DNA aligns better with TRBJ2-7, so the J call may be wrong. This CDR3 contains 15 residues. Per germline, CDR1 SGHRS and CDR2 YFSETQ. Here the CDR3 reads CASSNQPTGGYEQYF. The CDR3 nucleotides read TGCGCCAGTAGCAATCAGCCCACAGGGGGTTACGAGCAGTACTTC.

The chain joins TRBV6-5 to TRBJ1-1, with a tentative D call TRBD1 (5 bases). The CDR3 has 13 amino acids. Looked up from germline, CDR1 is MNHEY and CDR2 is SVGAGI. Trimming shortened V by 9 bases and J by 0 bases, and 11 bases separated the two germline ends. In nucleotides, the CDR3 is TGTGCCAGTTCCATGACAGTGAACACTGAAGCTTTCTTT. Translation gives CASSMTVNTEAFF.

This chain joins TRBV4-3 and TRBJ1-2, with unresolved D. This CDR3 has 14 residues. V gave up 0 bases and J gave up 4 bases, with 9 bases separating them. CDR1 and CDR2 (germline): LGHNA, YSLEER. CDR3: CASSQDPSGYGYTF. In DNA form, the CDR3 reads TGCGCCAGCAGCCAAGATCCGTCAGGCTATGGCTACACCTTC.

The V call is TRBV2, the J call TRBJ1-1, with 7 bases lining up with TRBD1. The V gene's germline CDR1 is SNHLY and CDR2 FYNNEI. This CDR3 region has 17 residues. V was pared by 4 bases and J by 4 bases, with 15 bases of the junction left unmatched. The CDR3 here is CASSVWPIQTGATEAFF. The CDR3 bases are TGTGCCAGCAGTGTCTGGCCGATACAAACAGGGGCCACTGAAGCTTTCTTT.

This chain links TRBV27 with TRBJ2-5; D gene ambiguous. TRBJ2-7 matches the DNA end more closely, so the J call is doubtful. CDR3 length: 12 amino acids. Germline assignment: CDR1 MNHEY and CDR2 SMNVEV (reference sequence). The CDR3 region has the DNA TGTGCCAGCCTTTCAGAGGACTACGAGCAGTACTTC. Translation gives CASLSEDYEQYF.

CDR3 nucleotides: TGTGCCATCAGTGACCGACCGGGACAGGGGCCCTACGAGCAGTACTTC. Translating gives CAISDRPGQGPYEQYF. The gene calls are TRBV10-3 and TRBJ2-7, with 10 bases lining up with TRBD1. CDR3 size: 16 residues. The germline V gene has CDR1 ENHRY and CDR2 SYGVKD. After removal of 3 bases from V and 2 bases from J, the junction contained 7 bases not matched to a gene.

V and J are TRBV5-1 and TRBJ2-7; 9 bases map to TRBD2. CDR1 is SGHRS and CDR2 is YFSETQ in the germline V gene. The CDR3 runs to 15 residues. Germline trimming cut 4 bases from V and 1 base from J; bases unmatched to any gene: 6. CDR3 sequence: CASSPLAGVSYEQYF. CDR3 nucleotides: TGCGCCAGCAGCCCCTTAGCGGGGGTTTCCTACGAGCAGTACTTC.

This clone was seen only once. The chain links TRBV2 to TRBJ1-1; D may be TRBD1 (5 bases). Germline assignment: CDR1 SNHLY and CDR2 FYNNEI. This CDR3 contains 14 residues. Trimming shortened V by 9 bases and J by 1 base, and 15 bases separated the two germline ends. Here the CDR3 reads CASILDRQNTEAFF. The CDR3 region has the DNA TGTGCCAGTATATTAGACAGACAGAACACTGAAGCTTTCTTT. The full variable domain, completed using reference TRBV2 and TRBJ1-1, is EPEVTQTPSHQVTQMGQEVILRCVPISNHLYFYWYRQILGQKVEFLVSFYNNEISEKSEIFDDQFSVERPDGSNFTLKIRSTKLEDSAMYFCASILDRQNTEAFFGQGTRLTVV.

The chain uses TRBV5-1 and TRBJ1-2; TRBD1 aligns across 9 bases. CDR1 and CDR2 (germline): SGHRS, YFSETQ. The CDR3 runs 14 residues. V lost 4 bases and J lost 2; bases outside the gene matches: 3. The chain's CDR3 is CASSRDRENYGYTF. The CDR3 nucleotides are TGCGCCAGCAGCAGGGACAGGGAGAACTATGGCTACACCTTC.

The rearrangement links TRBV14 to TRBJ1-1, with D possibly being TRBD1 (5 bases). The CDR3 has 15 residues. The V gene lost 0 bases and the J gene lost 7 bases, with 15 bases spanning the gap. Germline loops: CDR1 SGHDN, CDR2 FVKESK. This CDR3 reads CASSQERRGDYEAFF. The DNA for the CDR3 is TGTGCCAGCAGCCAAGAAAGGCGGGGGGACTATGAAGCTTTCTTT.

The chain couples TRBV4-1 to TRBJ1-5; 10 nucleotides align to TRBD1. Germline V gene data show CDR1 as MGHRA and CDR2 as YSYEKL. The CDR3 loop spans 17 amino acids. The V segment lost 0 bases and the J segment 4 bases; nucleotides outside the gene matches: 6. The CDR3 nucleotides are TGCGCCAGCAGCCAAGAAGCCGACAGGGGGCCTAATCAGCCCCAGCATTTT. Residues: CASSQEADRGPNQPQHF.

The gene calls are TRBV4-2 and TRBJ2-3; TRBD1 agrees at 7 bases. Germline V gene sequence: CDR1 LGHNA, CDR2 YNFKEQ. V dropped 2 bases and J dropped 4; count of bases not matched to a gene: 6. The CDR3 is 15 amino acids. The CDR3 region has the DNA TGTGCCAGCAGCCAAACAGGGGAGCAGGCAGATACGCAGTATTTT. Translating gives CASSQTGEQADTQYF.

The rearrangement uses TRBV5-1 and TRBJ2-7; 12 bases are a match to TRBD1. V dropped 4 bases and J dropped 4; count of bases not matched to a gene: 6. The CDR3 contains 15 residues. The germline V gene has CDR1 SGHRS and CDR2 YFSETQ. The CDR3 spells CASSIGTGGGYEQYF. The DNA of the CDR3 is TGCGCCAGCAGCATAGGGACAGGGGGCGGATACGAGCAGTACTTC.

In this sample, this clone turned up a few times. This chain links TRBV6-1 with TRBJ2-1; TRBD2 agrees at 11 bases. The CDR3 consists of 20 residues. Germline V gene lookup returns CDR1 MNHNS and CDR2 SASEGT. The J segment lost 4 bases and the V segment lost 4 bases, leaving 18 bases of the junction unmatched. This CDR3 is CASSGMGPGRRLAGYNEQFF. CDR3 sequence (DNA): TGTGCCAGCAGTGGAATGGGGCCGGGGCGAAGACTAGCGGGATACAATGAGCAGTTCTTC.

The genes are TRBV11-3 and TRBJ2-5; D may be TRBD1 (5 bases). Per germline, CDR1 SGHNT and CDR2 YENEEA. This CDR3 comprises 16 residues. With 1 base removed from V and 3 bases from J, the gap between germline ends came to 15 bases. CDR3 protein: CASSLGVGLTEETQYF. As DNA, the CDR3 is TGTGCCAGCAGCTTAGGCGTGGGGCTAACTGAAGAGACCCAGTACTTC.

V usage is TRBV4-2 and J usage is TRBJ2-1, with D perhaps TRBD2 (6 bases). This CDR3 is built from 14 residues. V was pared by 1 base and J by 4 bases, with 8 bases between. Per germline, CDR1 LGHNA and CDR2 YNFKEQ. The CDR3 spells CASSQAGLYNEQFF. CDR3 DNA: TGTGCCAGCAGCCAAGCGGGACTTTACAATGAGCAGTTCTTC.

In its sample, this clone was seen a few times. CDR3 amino acids: CASSLAESYGYTF. In nucleotides, the CDR3 is TGTGCCAGCAGCCTGGCGGAGTCTTATGGCTACACCTTC. The chain joins TRBV28 to TRBJ1-2, with D uncertain. Germline V CDR1 and CDR2: MDHEN, SYDVKM. The length of the CDR3 is 13 residues. Trimming took off 6 bases at V and 5 bases at J, with 13 bases between the two ends.

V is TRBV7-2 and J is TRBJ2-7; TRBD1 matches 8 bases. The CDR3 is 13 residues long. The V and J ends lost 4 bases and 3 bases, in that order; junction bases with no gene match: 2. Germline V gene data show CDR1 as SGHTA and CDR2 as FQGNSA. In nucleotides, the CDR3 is TGTGCCAGCAGCTGGACAGGGCACTACGAGCAGTACTTC. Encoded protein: CASSWTGHYEQYF.

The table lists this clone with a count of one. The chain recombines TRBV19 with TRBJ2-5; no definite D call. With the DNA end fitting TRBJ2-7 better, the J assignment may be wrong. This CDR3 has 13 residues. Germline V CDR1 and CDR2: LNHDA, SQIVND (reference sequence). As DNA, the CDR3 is TGTGCCAGTAGTCCAAATTTCGCCTACGAGCAGTACTTC. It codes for CASSPNFAYEQYF.

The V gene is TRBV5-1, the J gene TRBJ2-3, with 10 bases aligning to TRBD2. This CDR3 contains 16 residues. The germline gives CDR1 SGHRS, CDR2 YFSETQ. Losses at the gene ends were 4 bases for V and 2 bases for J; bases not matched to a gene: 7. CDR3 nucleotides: TGCGCCAGCAGCAAGGTTAGCGGGGGGACCACAGATACGCAGTATTTT. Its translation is CASSKVSGGTTDTQYF.